What follows is one T cell receptor (beta chain) and its context. This clone was detected only a few times. Which antigen it targets is not known. One base away there is no much larger clone; base qualities are not given. The data were obtained in a study of brain T cells in children with intractable seizures (dated by TCRdb to the early 2020s). General notes on the study: A NanoString immunology panel was first used to screen resected brain tissue from more than 40 pediatric epilepsy surgery cases for immune gene transcripts. About 70% of the 12 selected surgery cases also had pre-surgery blood sequenced, which left four cases with brain tissue only. The full study reports these points: Because pre- and post-surgery blood were sequenced to different depths, clones absent from the pre-surgery sample may reflect undersampling. Viral specificity was inferred solely from CDR3 sequence similarity, and the HCMV serostatus of the patients was not known.

The time point label corresponds to: resected brain tissue, or blood drawn just prior to surgery. The surgery cases with the highest brain T cell transcript signatures were chosen for TCR beta chain sequencing of brain tissue, and also of blood when blood was available. Before surgery, the patients had been given at least one anti-epileptic drug. The TCR-sequenced patients were children whose drug-resistant epilepsy was caused by tuberous sclerosis complex, focal cortical dysplasia, Rasmussen encephalitis or hemimegalencephaly. Bulk genomic DNA was isolated from unsorted brain tissue and whole blood using the Monarch genomic DNA purification kit. The immunoSEQ assay was applied to genomic DNA to generate the TCR beta chain sequences. Per the original workflow: CDR3 sequences not starting with the conserved framework cysteine at position 104 were manually removed. To get clonality, the normalized Shannon's Diversity Index was subtracted from one, giving values from 0 (maximal diversity) to 1 (oligoclonal). To check whether a given CDR3 had different frequencies in two samples, for example brain versus blood, chi-squared comparison-of-proportions tests were used. Public clonotypes were identified through searches of immuneACCESS, and similarity to known antiviral clonotypes was evaluated with the VDJdb browser. TCRdb took this table from immuneACCESS and kept in-frame rearrangements with V and J called. Such tables lack part of the clones; where checked against another copy, unresolved V genes explain under half of the gap, and the rest is unexplained. D and trimming come from the DNA, and the V and J calls and clone size come from that table. In all, the sample holds about 41,000 clones, and about 93% of those were seen once. Of the sample, 6.3% falls within the top ten clones.

V lost 4 bases and J lost 5 bases; the stretch between them is 5 bases long. The germline V gene encodes CDR1 SEHNR and CDR2 FQNEAQ (reference sequence). Reading from cysteine to phenylalanine, the CDR3 counts 11 amino acids. Kept here is only the CDR3 DNA, which spans 33 bases and is read in frame from base 1. The source is a girl aged 2-10 years with tuberous sclerosis and intractable seizures. This specimen consisted of peripheral blood, obtained at surgery. The chain employs TRBV7-9 and TRBJ2-5; TRBD1 is a possible D gene, resting on 5 matching bases. The DNA sequence is TGTGCCAGCAGCTCAGGGGAGACCCAGTACTTC. It translates as CASSSGETQYF. Reference TRBV7-9 and TRBJ2-5 proteins supply the regions before and after the CDR3; the full variable domain is: DTGVSQNPRHKITKRGQNVTFRCDPISEHNRLYWYRQTLGQGPEFLTYFQNEAQLEKSRLLSDRFSAERPKGSFSTLEIQRTEQGDSAMYLCASSSGETQYFGPGTRLLVL.